This TCR beta chain was captured in a study of T cell responses to AZD1222 COVID-19 vaccine. Clones were read by immunoSEQ multiplex PCR, and TCRdb kept only the in-frame ones, dropping some. This table holds about 170,000 clones, 85% to 95% found once. The CDR3 contains 12 residues. Germline CDR1 LGHNA, CDR2 YNFKEQ. V trimming: 5 bases; J trimming: 3 bases; junction bases outside the gene matches: 1. This TCR came from an adult in good health. Sequences were derived from peripheral blood, sampled on day 0 of AZD1222 vaccination. V gene TRBV4-2 combines with J gene TRBJ2-7; 7 bases are shared with TRBD1. CDR3: CASSGDSYEQYF. The CDR3 DNA reads TGTGCCAGCAGCGGGGACAGCTACGAGCAGTACTTC.